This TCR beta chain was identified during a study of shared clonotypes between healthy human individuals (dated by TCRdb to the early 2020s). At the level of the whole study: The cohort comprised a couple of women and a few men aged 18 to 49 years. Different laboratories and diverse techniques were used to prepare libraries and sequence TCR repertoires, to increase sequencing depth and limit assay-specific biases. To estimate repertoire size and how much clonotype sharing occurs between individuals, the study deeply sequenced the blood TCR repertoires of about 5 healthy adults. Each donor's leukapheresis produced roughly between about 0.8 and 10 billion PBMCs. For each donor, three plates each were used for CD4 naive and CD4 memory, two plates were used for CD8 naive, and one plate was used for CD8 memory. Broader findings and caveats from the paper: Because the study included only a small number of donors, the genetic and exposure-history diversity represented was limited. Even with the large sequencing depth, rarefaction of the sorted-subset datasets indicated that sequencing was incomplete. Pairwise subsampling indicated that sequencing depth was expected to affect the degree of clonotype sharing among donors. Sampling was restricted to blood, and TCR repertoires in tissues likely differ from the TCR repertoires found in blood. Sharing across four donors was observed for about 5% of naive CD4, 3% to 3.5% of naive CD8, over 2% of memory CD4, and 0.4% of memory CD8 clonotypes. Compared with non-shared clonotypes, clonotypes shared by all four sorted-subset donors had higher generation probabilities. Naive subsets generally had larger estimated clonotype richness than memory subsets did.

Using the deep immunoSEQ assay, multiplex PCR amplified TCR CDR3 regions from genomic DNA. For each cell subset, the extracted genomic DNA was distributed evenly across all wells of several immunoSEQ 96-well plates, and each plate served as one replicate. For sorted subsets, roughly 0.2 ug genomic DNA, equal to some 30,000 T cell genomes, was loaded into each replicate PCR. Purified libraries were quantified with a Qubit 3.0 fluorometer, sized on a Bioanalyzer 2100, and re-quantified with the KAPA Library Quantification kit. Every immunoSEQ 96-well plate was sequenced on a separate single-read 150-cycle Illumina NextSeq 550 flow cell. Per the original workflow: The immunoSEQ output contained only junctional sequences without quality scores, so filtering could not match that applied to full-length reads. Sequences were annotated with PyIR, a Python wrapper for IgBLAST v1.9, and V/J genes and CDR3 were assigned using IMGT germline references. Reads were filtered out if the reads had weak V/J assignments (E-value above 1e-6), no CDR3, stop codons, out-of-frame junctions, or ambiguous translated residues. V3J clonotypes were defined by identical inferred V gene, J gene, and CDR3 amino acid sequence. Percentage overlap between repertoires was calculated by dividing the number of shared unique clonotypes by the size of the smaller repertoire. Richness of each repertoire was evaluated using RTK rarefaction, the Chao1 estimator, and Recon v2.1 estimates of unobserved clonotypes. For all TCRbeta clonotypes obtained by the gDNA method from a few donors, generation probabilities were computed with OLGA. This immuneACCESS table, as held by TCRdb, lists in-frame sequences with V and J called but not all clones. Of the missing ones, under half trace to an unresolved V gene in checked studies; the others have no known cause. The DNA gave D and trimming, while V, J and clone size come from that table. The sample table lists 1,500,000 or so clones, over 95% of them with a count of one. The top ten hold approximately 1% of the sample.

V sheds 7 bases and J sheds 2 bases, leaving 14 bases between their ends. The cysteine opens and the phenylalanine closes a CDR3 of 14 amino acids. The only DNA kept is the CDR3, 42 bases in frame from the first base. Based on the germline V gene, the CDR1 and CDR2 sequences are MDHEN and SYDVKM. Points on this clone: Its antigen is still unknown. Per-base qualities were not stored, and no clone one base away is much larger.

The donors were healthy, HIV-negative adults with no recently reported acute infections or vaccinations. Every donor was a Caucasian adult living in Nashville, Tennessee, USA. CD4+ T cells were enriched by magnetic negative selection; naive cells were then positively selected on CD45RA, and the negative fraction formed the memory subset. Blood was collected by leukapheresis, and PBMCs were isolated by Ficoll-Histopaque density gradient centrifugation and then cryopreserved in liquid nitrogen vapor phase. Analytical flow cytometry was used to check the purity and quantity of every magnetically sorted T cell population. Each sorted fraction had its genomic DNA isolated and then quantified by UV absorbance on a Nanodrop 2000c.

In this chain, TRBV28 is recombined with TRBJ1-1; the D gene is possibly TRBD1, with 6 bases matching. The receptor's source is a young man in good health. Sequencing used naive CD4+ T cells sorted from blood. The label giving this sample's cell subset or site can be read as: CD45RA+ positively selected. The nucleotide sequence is TGTGCCAGCAAGCAAGGGGGTTCAAACACTGAAGCTTTCTTT. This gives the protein CASKQGGSNTEAFF.